The present entry profiles one TCR beta chain with its context. Its target is not known. This sample was taken from a study of CD8+ T cells in alopecia areata. RNA extraction and reverse transcription yielded cDNA as sequencing template. Data came from immunoSEQ multiplex PCR; TCRdb stores just in-frame clones and leaves some out. This sample carries 150,000 to 200,000 clones, over 50% of them seen once, and the ten largest clones take roughly 14%. The germline V gene encodes CDR1 SGDLS and CDR2 YYNGEE. The CDR3 is made up of 12 amino acids. Deletions cut 0 bases from V and 8 bases from J, with 8 bases between. Notes on the study in general: Clonality exceeded that of normal scalp in lesional scalp, most notably in alopecia totalis/universalis.

This TCR was sampled from a human donor with alopecia areata. The chain couples TRBV9 to TRBJ1-2, with D unresolved. The specimen was CD4+ T cells sorted from blood, collected at week 0. In nucleotides, the CDR3 is TGTGCCAGCAGCGTAGTGGAGAGGGGCTACACCTTC. Translation: CASSVVERGYTF.